This T cell receptor beta chain appears in the sequencing data of a study of T cell changes during pregnancy in multiple sclerosis. Clones were sequenced by immunoSEQ multiplex PCR, and TCRdb holds only the in-frame ones, with some missing. The table includes nearly 110,000 clones, around 93% detected once. The CDR3 has 14 amino acids. From germline, CDR1 is SGHRS and CDR2 YFSETQ. Losses at the gene ends were 0 bases for V and 7 bases for J; bases not matched to a gene: 5. This sample comprised peripheral blood, obtained after pregnancy. This chain joins TRBV5-1 and TRBJ1-2; 8 nucleotides line up with TRBD1. The sequence came from a female donor with multiple sclerosis, enrolled in a pregnancy study. CDR3 bases: TGCGCCAGCAGCTTGGGACAGGGGCAGGCTGGCTACACCTTC. Residues: CASSLGQGQAGYTF. Filled out from reference TRBV5-1 and TRBJ1-2, the complete variable domain reads KAGVTQTPRYLIKTRGQQVTLSCSPISGHRSVSWYQQTPGQGLQFLFEYFSETQRNKGNFPGRFSGRQFSNSRSEMNVSTLELGDSALYLCASSLGQGQAGYTFGSGTRLTVV.